This TCR beta chain originates from a study of metastatic and nonmetastatic thyroid tumors. Study at large: A comparison of repertoires was made across blood and tumor or nodule tissue from malignant and benign thyroid patients.

This clone showed up many times. TCRdb re-clonotyped the PCR reads through MiXCR. The sample has approximately 25,000 clones, about an eighth seen once; the top ten hold 13% to 15%. Patients were all untreated before their thyroid surgery. This CDR3 has 13 residues. In germline, CDR1 is DFQATT, CDR2 SNEGSKA (reference sequence). The sample taken for sequencing was blood. V is TRBV20-1 and J is TRBJ2-7; TRBD2 agrees at 11 bases. The sequence was collected from a female donor with papillary thyroid cancer or a benign thyroid nodule (not recorded which). Some clones in this sample may be carry-over from other donors' samples. The CDR3: CSVAGGPVYEQYF. DNA for the CDR3: TGCAGCGTAGCGGGAGGGCCGGTCTACGAGCAGTACTTC.